This T cell receptor beta chain comes out of a study of siplizumab effects on memory and regulatory T cells (dated by TCRdb to about 2019). With respect to the entire study: The effect of the anti-CD2 antibody siplizumab on alloreactive T-cell subsets was examined in allogeneic mixed lymphocyte reactions constructed from human PBMCs.

The library came from the immunoSEQ multiplex PCR assay. About 9.1 x 10^4 TCR templates per sample were assayed on the deep sequencing platform. Genomic DNA extracted from sorted T cells was the material used for TCRbeta CDR3 sequencing. Per the original workflow: Clonal analysis of TCRbeta CDR3 data was done in the R programming language. Unstimulated samples were compared with post-reaction CFSE-low samples to define alloreactive CD4+ and CD8+ clones. Alloreactive CD4+ clones were assigned to regulatory or non-regulatory origin by matching sequences to sorted unstimulated Treg and non-Treg repertoires. The table comes from immuneACCESS by way of TCRdb, which keeps in-frame sequences with V and J called. Part of the clones is missing from these tables; in studies checked, under half for an unresolved V gene and the rest for unknown reasons. V and J calls and clone size follow that table, whereas D and trimming were derived from the DNA. The sample table records 85,000 to 90,000 clones; about nine tenths of these occur just once. Approximately 15% of the sample comes from the top ten.

TCRbeta CDR3 sequencing was performed on sorted unstimulated T cells and on proliferating T cells recovered from mixed lymphocyte reactions. Fresh whole blood from under 13 HLA-typed healthy donors was used as the source from which PBMCs were isolated. Concerning this clone: Its cognate antigen has yet to be identified. Base quality data are lacking; no much larger clone is found one base away.

The CDR3 measures 14 amino acids from cysteine to phenylalanine. This entry keeps only the CDR3 DNA: 42 bases, framed from base 1. The V end loses 2 bases and the J end loses 0 bases, and a stretch of 9 bases separates them. Sequences GTSNPN (CDR1) and SVGIG (CDR2) are obtained from the germline V gene (reference sequence). Paper-wide results and their limitations: Because sequences below about 10^-5 frequency were poorly captured, only a minor fraction of alloreactive clones could be mapped to unstimulated subsets. Of the alloreactive CD4+ clones that could be mapped, the Treg-derived share averaged approximately 67% with siplizumab compared with approximately 30% in control reactions. Siplizumab significantly lowered the cumulative frequency of alloreactive sequences that could be traced to unstimulated CD4+ memory T cells. For roughly 75-96% of proliferating CD4+ or CD8+ clones, no naive or memory phenotype could be assigned. Whether proliferating Tregs from siplizumab cultures actually had suppressive function was not functionally confirmed. Compared with memory T cells, unstimulated naive T cells appeared more diverse, and naive cells seemed to make a substantial contribution to the alloresponse.

The clonotype comes from a human donor in good health. The sample consisted of CD4+ T cells sorted from blood. The rearrangement combines TRBV30 with TRBJ2-3, and possibly TRBD2, on 5 matching bases. The CDR3 region: CAWSTSGSTDTQYF. The sequence in DNA is TGTGCCTGGAGTACCAGCGGTAGCACAGATACGCAGTATTTT.